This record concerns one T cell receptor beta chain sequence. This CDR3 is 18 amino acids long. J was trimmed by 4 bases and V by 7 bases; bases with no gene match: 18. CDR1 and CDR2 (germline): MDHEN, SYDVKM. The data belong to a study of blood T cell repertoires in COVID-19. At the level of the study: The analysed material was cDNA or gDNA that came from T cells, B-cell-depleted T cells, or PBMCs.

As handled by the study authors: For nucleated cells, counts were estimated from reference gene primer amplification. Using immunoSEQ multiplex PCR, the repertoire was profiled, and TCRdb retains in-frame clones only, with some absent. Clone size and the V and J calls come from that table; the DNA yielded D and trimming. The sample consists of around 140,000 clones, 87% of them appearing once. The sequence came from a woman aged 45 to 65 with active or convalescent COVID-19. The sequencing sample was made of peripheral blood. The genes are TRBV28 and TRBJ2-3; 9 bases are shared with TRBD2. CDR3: CASNPGRSGSLASDTQYF. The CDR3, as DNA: TGTGCCAGCAACCCTGGGCGTAGCGGGAGTTTAGCCTCAGATACGCAGTATTTT.